This is a list of T cell receptor beta chains from one sample in a study of monozygotic twins with inflammatory bowel disease. For each CDR3 protein, TCRdb gives one entry from its re-call of the 5' RACE reads, without DNA. This sample's table has roughly 300,000 distinct CDR3 sequences. Material: blood. The source of these receptors is a human donor with ulcerative colitis or Crohn's disease, or a healthy co-twin of an affected twin (not recorded which). The CDR3 runs from the conserved cysteine through the conserved F or W.

j_call v_call cdr3_aa
TRBJ2-1 TRBV29-1 CSVSPLGGASNEQFF
TRBJ2-1 TRBV7-3 CASSKRGPDQQFF
TRBJ2-3 TRBV5-4 CASSRSGVVDTQYF
TRBJ2-7 TRBV13 CASSLVDRVEEQYF
TRBJ1-1 TRBV7-2 CASSRPGQVGTEAFF
TRBJ2-5 TRBV25-1 CASRRKGAQETQYF
TRBJ1-5 TRBV10-3 CAISESIQPQHF
TRBJ1-2 TRBV29-1 CSVEGGDGYTF
TRBJ2-5 TRBV6-1 CASSPSWTSRETQYF
TRBJ1-2 TRBV5-1 CASREVGGGGYTF
TRBJ2-3 TRBV7-2 CASRTSGGTDTQYF